This T cell receptor beta chain was retrieved from a study of regulatory T cells in long-lasting Graves disease. Study conclusions and caveats: The TCR repertoire of persistent Graves' patients was less diverse than that of newly diagnosed ones.

Investigators prepared the TCR beta libraries by applying iRepertoire HTBI primers and Arm-PCR of CDR3 regions. TCRdb fed the multiplex PCR reads into MiXCR, producing one record per CDR3 protein. The table records about 520,000 distinct CDR3 sequences, more than 10% of them present only once. CDR3 size: 16 residues. Trimming stripped 0 bases from V and 3 bases from J, with 15 bases between. Germline V gives CDR1 SGHNT, CDR2 YYREEE (reference sequence). Sample time point: newly diagnosed GD, antithyroid drugs for less than 3 months. The TCR library was made from RNA extracted from PBMCs. Note on this clonotype: Its antigen is not known.

These data are also associated with another study on T cells in Graves' hyperthyroidism and ophthalmopathy.

This TCR derives from a young woman with Graves disease. Sample: peripheral blood mononuclear cells (PBMCs), taken at new diagnosis, from a patient treated with antithyroid drugs. The genes are TRBV5-4 and TRBJ2-5, with D possibly being TRBD2 (7 bases). CDR3 in amino acids: CASSLEGWGGEETQYF. In DNA form, the CDR3 reads TGTGCCAGCAGCTTGGAGGGGTGGGGGGGCGAAGAGACCCAGTACTTC.